The rows below give T cell receptor beta chains drawn from one sample of a study of blood T cell repertoires in COVID-19. Profiled with immunoSEQ multiplex PCR; TCRdb holds only in-frame clones, not every one. The sample has just over 250,000 clones; about 90% are singletons. The sequenced sample was peripheral blood. These receptors all come from a woman in her forties or fifties with acute or convalescent COVID-19. Both conserved end residues are part of each CDR3. The order of the fields is J gene, clone size, CDR3 length, D gene, V gene, CDR3 DNA, CDR3 protein. D genes are given only for firm matches. Part of the rows lack a size; the others show once, few, many or a class for expanded clones.

j_call: TRBJ1-1
clone_size: .
cdr3_length: 13
d_call: TRBD1
v_call: TRBV7-6
cdr3_nt: TGTGCCAGCAGCATCCCCGGGACAGCAGAAGCTTTCTTT
cdr3_aa: CASSIPGTAEAFF

j_call: TRBJ2-7
clone_size: .
cdr3_length: 11
d_call: .
v_call: TRBV12-3/TRBV12-4
cdr3_nt: TGTGCCAGCAGTTTAGAACAGCCCAAGTACTTC
cdr3_aa: CASSLEQPKYF

j_call: TRBJ2-7
clone_size: .
cdr3_length: 14
d_call: TRBD1
v_call: TRBV6-2/TRBV6-3
cdr3_nt: TGTGCCAGCAGCGACGGACAGGGTGCCTACGAGCAGTACTTC
cdr3_aa: CASSDGQGAYEQYF

j_call: TRBJ2-7
clone_size: many
cdr3_length: 14
d_call: TRBD2
v_call: TRBV15
cdr3_nt: TGTGCCACCAGCAGAGATCGGGGGGGAATCGAGCAGTACTTC
cdr3_aa: CATSRDRGGIEQYF

j_call: TRBJ2-1
clone_size: .
cdr3_length: 17
d_call: TRBD2
v_call: TRBV11-2
cdr3_nt: TGTGCCAGCAGCTTTTTGTCCGGACTAGCGGGAGCAAATGAGCAGTTCTTC
cdr3_aa: CASSFLSGLAGANEQFF

j_call: TRBJ1-4
clone_size: .
cdr3_length: 15
d_call: .
v_call: TRBV28
cdr3_nt: TGTGCCAGCAGAGGGGGTGGGTCAACTAATGAAAAACTGTTTTTT
cdr3_aa: CASRGGGSTNEKLFF

j_call: TRBJ1-1
clone_size: .
cdr3_length: 16
d_call: .
v_call: TRBV18
cdr3_nt: TGTGCCAGCTCACTTCGGGTTTCGGACAGGAACACTGAAGCTTTCTTT
cdr3_aa: CASSLRVSDRNTEAFF

j_call: TRBJ1-5
clone_size: .
cdr3_length: 17
d_call: .
v_call: TRBV7-9
cdr3_nt: TGTGCCAGCATCTATCCTGGGGGGATTTTTAGCAATCAGCCCCAGCATTTT
cdr3_aa: CASIYPGGIFSNQPQHF

j_call: TRBJ2-2
clone_size: .
cdr3_length: 15
d_call: .
v_call: TRBV10-3
cdr3_nt: TGTGCCATCAGTGAGGCAGGGCCAGGAACCGGGGAGCTGTTTTTT
cdr3_aa: CAISEAGPGTGELFF

j_call: TRBJ1-5
clone_size: .
cdr3_length: 14
d_call: .
v_call: TRBV21-1
cdr3_nt: TGTGCCATCACCTACGAAGATAGCAATCAGCCCCAGCATTTT
cdr3_aa: CAITYEDSNQPQHF

j_call: TRBJ2-1
clone_size: .
cdr3_length: 12
d_call: TRBD2
v_call: TRBV6-5
cdr3_nt: TGTGCCAGCCGGGGGGAACACAATGAGCAGTTCTTC
cdr3_aa: CASRGEHNEQFF

j_call: TRBJ1-2
clone_size: .
cdr3_length: 15
d_call: .
v_call: TRBV27
cdr3_nt: TGTGCCAGCAGTTTTTCGGGGGGGCGATACTATGGCTACACCTTC
cdr3_aa: CASSFSGGRYYGYTF

j_call: TRBJ1-6
clone_size: .
cdr3_length: 16
d_call: .
v_call: TRBV6-1
cdr3_nt: TGTGCCAGCAGTGAACTGGGGAGCTCCTATAATTCACCCCTCCACTTT
cdr3_aa: CASSELGSSYNSPLHF

j_call: TRBJ1-3
clone_size: .
cdr3_length: 16
d_call: .
v_call: TRBV6-1
cdr3_nt: TGTGCCAGCAGTGAAGCAGGGACATTCTCTGGAAACACCATATATTTT
cdr3_aa: CASSEAGTFSGNTIYF

j_call: TRBJ2-3
clone_size: .
cdr3_length: 15
d_call: TRBD2
v_call: TRBV6-5
cdr3_nt: TGTGCCAGCAGTTCGTATGAGCGGGAGAGAGATACGCAGTATTTT
cdr3_aa: CASSSYERERDTQYF

j_call: TRBJ1-1
clone_size: .
cdr3_length: 14
d_call: .
v_call: TRBV9
cdr3_nt: TGTGCCAGCAGCGTGGGCCAGAAGAACACTGAAGCTTTCTTT
cdr3_aa: CASSVGQKNTEAFF

j_call: TRBJ2-7
clone_size: .
cdr3_length: 15
d_call: TRBD2
v_call: TRBV7-9
cdr3_nt: TGTGCCAGCAGCCCGGGACTAGTGATCCTCTACGAGCAGTACTTC
cdr3_aa: CASSPGLVILYEQYF

j_call: TRBJ2-7
clone_size: .
cdr3_length: 15
d_call: .
v_call: TRBV5-1
cdr3_nt: TGCGCCAGCAGCTTGACAGGGACGGGTTCCTACGAGCAGTACTTC
cdr3_aa: CASSLTGTGSYEQYF

j_call: TRBJ1-2
clone_size: .
cdr3_length: 13
d_call: .
v_call: TRBV9
cdr3_nt: TGTGCCAGCAGCGTAGAACAGGAAAGTGGCTACACCTTC
cdr3_aa: CASSVEQESGYTF

j_call: TRBJ1-1
clone_size: .
cdr3_length: 15
d_call: TRBD1
v_call: TRBV10-3
cdr3_nt: TGTGCCATCAGTGACACCGGGACAGGGACCACTGAAGCTTTCTTT
cdr3_aa: CAISDTGTGTTEAFF

j_call: TRBJ1-2
clone_size: .
cdr3_length: 14
d_call: TRBD1
v_call: TRBV7-3
cdr3_nt: TGTGCCAGCAGCTCCGGACAGGGGGTTTATGGCTACACCTTC
cdr3_aa: CASSSGQGVYGYTF

j_call: TRBJ1-5
clone_size: .
cdr3_length: 14
d_call: .
v_call: TRBV24-1
cdr3_nt: TGTGCCACCAGTGATTGGGGGGGGTTACAGCCCCAGCATTTT
cdr3_aa: CATSDWGGLQPQHF

j_call: TRBJ2-4
clone_size: .
cdr3_length: 15
d_call: .
v_call: TRBV14
cdr3_nt: TGTGCCAGCAGCCAATCTGAACTAGCCAAAAACATTCAGTACTTC
cdr3_aa: CASSQSELAKNIQYF

j_call: TRBJ1-6
clone_size: .
cdr3_length: 15
d_call: .
v_call: TRBV27
cdr3_nt: TGTGCCAGCAGTACAGAGGGTTCCTATAATTCACCCCTCCACTTT
cdr3_aa: CASSTEGSYNSPLHF

j_call: TRBJ1-2
clone_size: .
cdr3_length: 16
d_call: .
v_call: TRBV7-2
cdr3_nt: TGTGCCAGCAGCTTGTCCGGACAGTGGGAGAGTTATGGCTACACCTTC
cdr3_aa: CASSLSGQWESYGYTF

j_call: TRBJ1-1
clone_size: .
cdr3_length: 11
d_call: .
v_call: TRBV29-1
cdr3_nt: TGCAGCGTTGTGTCAGGGCCTGAAGCTTTCTTT
cdr3_aa: CSVVSGPEAFF

j_call: TRBJ1-2
clone_size: .
cdr3_length: 14
d_call: .
v_call: TRBV5-1
cdr3_nt: TGCGCCAGCAGGGGGTTACAGGGATCCTATGGCTACACCTTC
cdr3_aa: CASRGLQGSYGYTF

j_call: TRBJ2-7
clone_size: .
cdr3_length: 15
d_call: TRBD2
v_call: TRBV28
cdr3_nt: TGTGCCAGCAGTTTTCTAGCGGGAGTTGTTGGCGAGCAGTACTTC
cdr3_aa: CASSFLAGVVGEQYF

j_call: TRBJ2-7
clone_size: few
cdr3_length: 15
d_call: .
v_call: TRBV7-7
cdr3_nt: TGTGCCAGCAGCTTAGGACGAGGTGGGTCCTACGAGCAGTACTTC
cdr3_aa: CASSLGRGGSYEQYF

j_call: TRBJ2-7
clone_size: .
cdr3_length: 13
d_call: .
v_call: TRBV28
cdr3_nt: TGTGCCAGCAGTTCGGGTAGTTCCTACGAGCAGTACTTC
cdr3_aa: CASSSGSSYEQYF

j_call: TRBJ1-2
clone_size: .
cdr3_length: 13
d_call: .
v_call: TRBV19
cdr3_nt: TGTGCCAGTAGGGAAATTGGACATTCTGGCTACACCTTC
cdr3_aa: CASREIGHSGYTF

j_call: TRBJ1-5
clone_size: .
cdr3_length: 14
d_call: .
v_call: TRBV9
cdr3_nt: TGTGCCAGCAGCGCTTCTGGGGGGGATCAGCCCCAGCATTTT
cdr3_aa: CASSASGGDQPQHF

j_call: TRBJ2-2
clone_size: .
cdr3_length: 18
d_call: TRBD2
v_call: TRBV7-3
cdr3_nt: TGTGCCAGCAGCCAGCTGCCCAGCGGGAGGTGGAACACCGGGGAGCTGTTTTTT
cdr3_aa: CASSQLPSGRWNTGELFF

j_call: TRBJ1-2
clone_size: .
cdr3_length: 12
d_call: .
v_call: TRBV6-1
cdr3_nt: TGTGCCAGCAGTGAAGGCCTGGAGGGCTACACCTTC
cdr3_aa: CASSEGLEGYTF

j_call: TRBJ2-7
clone_size: .
cdr3_length: 17
d_call: TRBD2
v_call: TRBV4-1
cdr3_nt: TGCGCCAGCAGCCAAGCGGGGGGCTGGGTAGCGGGAGGCGAGCAGTACTTC
cdr3_aa: CASSQAGGWVAGGEQYF

j_call: TRBJ2-7
clone_size: once
cdr3_length: 15
d_call: TRBD1
v_call: TRBV3-1/TRBV3-2
cdr3_nt: TGTGCCAGCAGTCTACAGGGGGCAGGGTCCTACGAGCAGTACTTC
cdr3_aa: CASSLQGAGSYEQYF

j_call: TRBJ1-1
clone_size: .
cdr3_length: 16
d_call: .
v_call: TRBV29-1
cdr3_nt: TGCAGCGTTTTAGGACAGTGGGGGATTGGTGGCACTGAAGCTTTCTTT
cdr3_aa: CSVLGQWGIGGTEAFF

j_call: TRBJ1-6
clone_size: .
cdr3_length: 13
d_call: .
v_call: TRBV19
cdr3_nt: TGTGCCAGTAGAACTACAGGGAATTCACCCCTCCACTTT
cdr3_aa: CASRTTGNSPLHF

j_call: TRBJ1-1
clone_size: .
cdr3_length: 13
d_call: .
v_call: TRBV5-4
cdr3_nt: TGTGCCAGCAGCTCCAGGGGCGGGACTGAAGCTTTCTTT
cdr3_aa: CASSSRGGTEAFF

j_call: TRBJ1-1
clone_size: .
cdr3_length: 13
d_call: .
v_call: TRBV7-3
cdr3_nt: TGTGCCAGCAGCTTAAATGTGGGGACAGAAGCTTTCTTT
cdr3_aa: CASSLNVGTEAFF

j_call: TRBJ1-4
clone_size: .
cdr3_length: 18
d_call: TRBD1
v_call: TRBV9
cdr3_nt: TGTGCCAGCAGCGGAACCGGGACAGGGGGCACTTCTAATGAAAAACTGTTTTTT
cdr3_aa: CASSGTGTGGTSNEKLFF

j_call: TRBJ1-1
clone_size: .
cdr3_length: 18
d_call: TRBD1
v_call: TRBV5-6
cdr3_nt: TGTGCCAGCAGCCGTTACCCACGGGACAGGGGTACGAACACTGAAGCTTTCTTT
cdr3_aa: CASSRYPRDRGTNTEAFF

j_call: TRBJ2-1
clone_size: .
cdr3_length: 15
d_call: TRBD2
v_call: TRBV24-1
cdr3_nt: TGTGCCACCAGAGGCGCGCGGGAGGGCCATAATGAGCAGTTCTTC
cdr3_aa: CATRGAREGHNEQFF

j_call: TRBJ2-7
clone_size: .
cdr3_length: 14
d_call: TRBD2
v_call: TRBV6-1
cdr3_nt: TGTGCCAGCAGTGAGGGGAGGGATAGGTACGAGCAGTACTTC
cdr3_aa: CASSEGRDRYEQYF

j_call: TRBJ2-7
clone_size: .
cdr3_length: 15
d_call: TRBD2
v_call: TRBV13
cdr3_nt: TGTGCCAGCAGCCCCCGGCTAGCGGGATCCTACGAGCAGTACTTC
cdr3_aa: CASSPRLAGSYEQYF

j_call: TRBJ2-1
clone_size: .
cdr3_length: 13
d_call: .
v_call: TRBV18
cdr3_nt: TGTGCCAGCTCACCGGCTGCTGGCAATGAGCAGTTCTTC
cdr3_aa: CASSPAAGNEQFF

j_call: TRBJ1-2
clone_size: .
cdr3_length: 14
d_call: TRBD1
v_call: TRBV18
cdr3_nt: TGTGCCAGCTCACCAACGGGACAGGGGCTTGGCTACACCTTC
cdr3_aa: CASSPTGQGLGYTF

j_call: TRBJ1-2
clone_size: .
cdr3_length: 13
d_call: TRBD1
v_call: TRBV19
cdr3_nt: TGTGCCAGTAGTCTCGGGACAGGCTATGGCTACACCTTC
cdr3_aa: CASSLGTGYGYTF

j_call: TRBJ2-1
clone_size: .
cdr3_length: 14
d_call: .
v_call: TRBV6-5
cdr3_nt: TGTGCCAGCACCTGGGGGGGCGCCGACAATGAGCAGTTCTTC
cdr3_aa: CASTWGGADNEQFF

j_call: TRBJ1-2
clone_size: .
cdr3_length: 15
d_call: TRBD1
v_call: TRBV19
cdr3_nt: TGTGCCAGTAGTATAGAGCGACAGGGGAACTATGGCTACACCTTC
cdr3_aa: CASSIERQGNYGYTF